The TCR beta chain described here comes from a study of cytomegalovirus exposure and HLA in healthy donors. In regard to this clone: What it recognizes is unknown.

PCR primers comprised 60 Vbeta and 13 Jbeta primers. Study processing details: Among the unique TCR beta chains that a later analysis counted, about 81 million in all, some 10 million were shared. The data were produced by immunoSEQ multiplex PCR, yet TCRdb's version contains in-frame clones alone and is incomplete. V, J and clone size derive from that table, while D and trimming were established from the DNA sequence. The sample shows 100,000 to 150,000 clones, about 73% of them seen only once. Study-level findings and limits: Most of the CMV-associated TCR beta chains (in a later analysis) appeared to be HLA-restricted. Differences between HLA loci emerged in a later analysis of TCR association rates, with DRB1 most and HLA-C fewest.

With 7 bases clipped from V and 7 bases from J, the junction kept 2 bases outside the gene matches. The CDR3 has 12 amino acids. Germline V gives CDR1 SGHRS, CDR2 YFSETQ. This chain connects TRBV5-1 to TRBJ1-4, with 9 nucleotides matching TRBD1. Sequencing used PBMCs. The receptor's source is a human donor in good health. CDR3 bases: TGCGCCAGCGGGACAGGGAGTGAAAAACTGTTTTTT. It yields the protein CASGTGSEKLFF.